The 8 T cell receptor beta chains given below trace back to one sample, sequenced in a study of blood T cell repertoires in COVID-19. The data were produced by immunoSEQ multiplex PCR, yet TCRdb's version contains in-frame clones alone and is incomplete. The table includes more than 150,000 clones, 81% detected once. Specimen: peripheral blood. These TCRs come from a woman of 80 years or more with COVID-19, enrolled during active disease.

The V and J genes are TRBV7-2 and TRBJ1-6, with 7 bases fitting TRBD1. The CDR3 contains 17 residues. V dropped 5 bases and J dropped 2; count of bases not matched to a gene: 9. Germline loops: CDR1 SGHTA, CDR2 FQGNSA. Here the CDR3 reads CASSNRQGLTYNSPLHF. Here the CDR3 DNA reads TGTGCCAGCAGCAACAGACAGGGCTTGACCTATAATTCACCCCTCCACTTT.

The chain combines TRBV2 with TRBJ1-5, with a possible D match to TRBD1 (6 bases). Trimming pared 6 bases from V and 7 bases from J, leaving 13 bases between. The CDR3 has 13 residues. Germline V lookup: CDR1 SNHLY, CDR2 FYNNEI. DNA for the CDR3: TGTGCCAGCAGCACAGGGTTGGAACAGCCCCAGCATTTT. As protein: CASSTGLEQPQHF. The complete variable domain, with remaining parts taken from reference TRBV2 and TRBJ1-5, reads EPEVTQTPSHQVTQMGQEVILRCVPISNHLYFYWYRQILGQKVEFLVSFYNNEISEKSEIFDDQFSVERPDGSNFTLKIRSTKLEDSAMYFCASSTGLEQPQHFGDGTRLSIL.

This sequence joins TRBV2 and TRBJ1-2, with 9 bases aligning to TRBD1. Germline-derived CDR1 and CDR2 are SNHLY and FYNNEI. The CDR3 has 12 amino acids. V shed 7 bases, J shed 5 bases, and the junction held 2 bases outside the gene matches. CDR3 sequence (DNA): TGTGCCAGCAAAGGACAGGGGTATGGCTACACCTTC. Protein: CASKGQGYGYTF.

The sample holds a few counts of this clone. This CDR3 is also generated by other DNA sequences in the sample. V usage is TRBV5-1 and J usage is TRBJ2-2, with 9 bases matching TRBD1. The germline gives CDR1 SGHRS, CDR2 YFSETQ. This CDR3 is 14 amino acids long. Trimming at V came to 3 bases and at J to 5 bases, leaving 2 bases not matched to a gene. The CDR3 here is CASSWTGETGELFF. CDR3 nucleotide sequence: TGCGCCAGCAGCTGGACAGGGGAAACCGGGGAGCTGTTTTTT.

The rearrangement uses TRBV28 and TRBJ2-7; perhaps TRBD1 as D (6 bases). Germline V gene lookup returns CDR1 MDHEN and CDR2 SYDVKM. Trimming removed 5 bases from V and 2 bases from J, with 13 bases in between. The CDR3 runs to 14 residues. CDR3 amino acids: CASSTINRAYEQYF. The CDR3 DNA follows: TGTGCCAGCAGTACTATAAACAGGGCCTACGAGCAGTACTTC. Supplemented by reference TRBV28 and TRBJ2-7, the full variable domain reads DVKVTQSSRYLVKRTGEKVFLECVQDMDHENMFWYRQDPGLGLRLIYFSYDVKMKEKGDIPEGYSVSREKKERFSLILESASTNQTSMYLCASSTINRAYEQYFGPGTRLTVT.

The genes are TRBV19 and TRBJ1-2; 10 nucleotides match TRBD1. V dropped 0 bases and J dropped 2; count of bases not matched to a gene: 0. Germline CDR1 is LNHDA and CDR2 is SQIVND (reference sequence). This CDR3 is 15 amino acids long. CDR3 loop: CASSIEGQGNYGYTF. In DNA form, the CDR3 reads TGTGCCAGTAGTATAGAGGGACAGGGGAACTATGGCTACACCTTC.

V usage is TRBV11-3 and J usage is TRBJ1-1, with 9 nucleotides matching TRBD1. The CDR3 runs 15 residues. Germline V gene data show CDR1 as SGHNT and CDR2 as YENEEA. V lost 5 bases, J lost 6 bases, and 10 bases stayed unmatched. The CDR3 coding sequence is TGTGCCAGCAGCCCCTTTGACAGGGGGGTCGCTGAAGCTTTCTTT. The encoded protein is CASSPFDRGVAEAFF.

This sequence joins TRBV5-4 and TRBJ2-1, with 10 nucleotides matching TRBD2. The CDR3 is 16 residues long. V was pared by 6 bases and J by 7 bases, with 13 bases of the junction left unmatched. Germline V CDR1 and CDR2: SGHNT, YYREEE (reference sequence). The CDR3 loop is CASTKAGGPMGNEQFF. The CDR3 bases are TGTGCCAGCACGAAAGCGGGGGGGCCGATGGGGAATGAGCAGTTCTTC.